These 22 T cell receptor beta chains were all obtained from the same sample, sequenced in a study of T-cell reconstitution after alpha-beta-depleted transplantation in children. The authors prepared the TCRbeta library with unique molecular identifiers. TCRdb analysed the PCR reads with MiXCR anew, one entry per CDR3 protein. The sample records around 960,000 distinct CDR3 sequences, 25% to 35% being singletons. Sequences were derived from PBMCs, mostly from graft donor cells, sampled 360 days after TCRalphabeta/CD19-depleted stem cell transplant. The source of these receptors is a boy younger than two who had a stem cell transplant for SCID, so the T cells may come from the graft donor.

The chain recombines TRBV12-3 or TRBV12-4 with TRBJ2-7; 10 bases align to TRBD1. The J segment lost 5 bases and the V segment lost 5 bases, leaving 9 bases of the junction unmatched. The CDR3 consists of 15 residues. CDR3 residues: CASSPPGQGKNEQYF. The CDR3 region has the DNA TGTGCCAGCAGTCCGCCGGGACAGGGGAAAAACGAGCAGTACTTC.

The sample holds one count of this clonotype. V gene TRBV11-2 combines with J gene TRBJ2-1, with TRBD2 identical over 9 bases. In germline, CDR1 is SGHAT, CDR2 FQNNGV. The CDR3 consists of 18 residues. The junction had 15 bases not matched to a gene; V was cut back by 3 bases and J by 6 bases. The CDR3 bases are TGTGCCAGCAGCTTCCTGCCCCCGGGGGTAGCGGGGGCCAATGAGCAGTTCTTC. Protein sequence: CASSFLPPGVAGANEQFF.

This clonotype was observed a handful of times. This chain links TRBV20-1 with TRBJ2-5, with TRBD1 identical over 7 bases. This CDR3 region has 12 residues. Trimming at V came to 6 bases and at J to 4 bases, leaving 5 bases not matched to a gene. Germline loops: CDR1 DFQATT, CDR2 SNEGSKA (reference sequence). The CDR3 loop is CSAETGPETQYF. The CDR3 DNA reads TGCAGTGCCGAGACAGGGCCAGAGACCCAGTACTTC.

The genes are TRBV6-5 and TRBJ2-7, with D hard to call. This CDR3 contains 13 residues. Trimming pared 0 bases from V and 4 bases from J, leaving 7 bases between. Germline V CDR1 and CDR2: MNHEY, SVGAGI. This CDR3 is CASSYSIGYEQYF. The CDR3 DNA reads as TGTGCCAGCAGTTACTCGATTGGATACGAGCAGTACTTC.

Only a few counts were recorded for this clonotype. A much bigger clone sits one base away, suggesting this may be a read error. The gene calls are TRBV7-6 and TRBJ2-3, with 7 bases matching TRBD2. The V gene's germline CDR1 is SGHVS and CDR2 FNYEAQ. This CDR3 is built from 14 residues. The V and J ends lost 3 bases and 1 base, in that order; junction bases with no gene match: 1. CDR3 bases: TGTGCCAGCAGCTTCACTAGCGGCACAGATACGCAGTATTTT. This encodes CASSFTSGTDTQYF.

DNA of the CDR3: TGTGCCAGCAGTGAATCCCAGACTTCAGAGACCCAGTACTTC. Translated, it gives CASSESQTSETQYF. The genes are TRBV25-1 and TRBJ2-5; D is uncertain. There are 14 residues in the CDR3. Germline V CDR1 and CDR2: MGHDK, SYGVNS. V was clipped by 1 base and J by 4 bases, with 10 bases between them.

The chain couples TRBV12-3 or TRBV12-4 to TRBJ2-7, with D tentatively TRBD1 or TRBD2 (7 bases each). Trimming took off 7 bases at V and 7 bases at J, with 20 bases between the two ends. This CDR3 contains 14 residues. For the CDR3, the DNA is TGTGCCAGCACTACCGGGACAGCGGGGAGGGAGCAGTACTTC. This translates into CASTTGTAGREQYF.

The gene calls are TRBV5-5 and TRBJ2-5; 8 bases line up with TRBD1. Trimming cost V 7 bases and J 5 bases; bases outside gene matches: 13. This CDR3 is built from 15 residues. CDR1 is SGHKS, CDR2 YYEKEE, per germline (reference sequence). DNA of the CDR3: TGTGCCAGCTACGGGGGTGCAGGGGGCGGTGAGACCCAGTACTTC. This sequence encodes CASYGGAGGGETQYF.

This clonotype was seen a few times. The V and J genes are TRBV5-1 and TRBJ2-1, with 8 bases aligning to TRBD2. The CDR3 totals 15 residues. Germline CDR1 and CDR2: SGHRS and YFSETQ. Trimming removed 3 bases from V and 8 bases from J; junction bases left unmatched: 10. The CDR3 reads CASSSSGTRGDEQFF. The CDR3 DNA is TGCGCCAGCAGCTCCTCCGGGACTAGAGGCGATGAGCAGTTCTTC.

This clonotype was seen a few times. The V and J genes are TRBV6-1 and TRBJ2-1; 8 nucleotides match TRBD1. V gave up 6 bases and J gave up 5 bases; unmatched junction bases: 9. This CDR3 has 15 residues. Germline-derived CDR1 and CDR2 are MNHNS and SASEGT. CDR3 bases: TGTGCCAGCAGACGAGACAGGGGCCGGAACAATGAGCAGTTCTTC. Translated, it gives CASRRDRGRNNEQFF.

This chain joins TRBV6-2 or TRBV6-3 and TRBJ2-1; D call uncertain. V lost 4 bases to trimming and J lost 0 bases, with 10 bases between them. In germline, CDR1 is MNHEY, CDR2 SVGEGT. This CDR3 is 15 amino acids long. The CDR3 coding sequence is TGTGCCAGCAGTTCGCTTCCTAGCTCCTACAATGAGCAGTTCTTC. It is translated as CASSSLPSSYNEQFF.

This clonotype was detected only a few times. The V gene is TRBV5-1, the J gene TRBJ2-3; D uncertain. Looked up from germline, CDR1 is SGHRS and CDR2 is YFSETQ. V was clipped by 3 bases and J by 6 bases, with 14 bases between them. The CDR3 runs to 14 residues. This CDR3 is CASSSPLRPDTQYF. DNA of the CDR3: TGCGCCAGCAGCTCACCCCTACGCCCGGATACGCAGTATTTT. Variable domain in full (rest from reference TRBV5-1 and TRBJ2-3): KAGVTQTPRYLIKTRGQQVTLSCSPISGHRSVSWYQQTPGQGLQFLFEYFSETQRNKGNFPGRFSGRQFSNSRSEMNVSTLELGDSALYLCASSSPLRPDTQYFGPGTRLTVL.

The rearrangement uses TRBV29-1 and TRBJ2-1; maybe TRBD2 (6 bases). Germline CDR1 SQVTM, CDR2 ANQGSEA. CDR3 length: 14 residues. The V and J ends lost 7 bases and 9 bases respectively, with 22 bases between them. CDR3 nucleotide sequence: TGCAGCGGTAGGTCCGGGACTCCTTATTTTGAGCAGTTCTTC. As protein: CSGRSGTPYFEQFF.

This clonotype has a handful of counts. This rearrangement joins TRBV4-1 to TRBJ2-1; perhaps TRBD2 as D (6 bases). Germline CDR1 MGHRA, CDR2 YSYEKL. V lost 2 bases, J lost 0 bases, and 11 bases lay in between. The CDR3 length is 16 residues. CDR3 bases: TGCGCCAGCAGCCAACTTCCGGGACTCTCCTACAATGAGCAGTTCTTC. Its translation is CASSQLPGLSYNEQFF.

V and J are TRBV7-2 and TRBJ2-7; D is ambiguous. The CDR3 length is 13 residues. The germline V gene encodes CDR1 SGHTA and CDR2 FQGNSA. V dropped 4 bases and J dropped 1 base, with 8 bases sitting between them. The DNA for the CDR3 is TGTGCCAGCAGCTCACGCCAATCCTACGAGCAGTACTTC. Protein: CASSSRQSYEQYF.

The chain links TRBV20-1 to TRBJ2-1; the D call may be TRBD1 or TRBD2 (6 bases each). The CDR3 is 14 residues long. CDR1 DFQATT and CDR2 SNEGSKA come from the germline V gene (reference sequence). V shed 1 base and J shed 7 bases, with 14 bases lying between them. This CDR3 is CSARAGAGSNEQFF. CDR3 in DNA: TGCAGTGCTAGAGCGGGGGCGGGATCTAATGAGCAGTTCTTC.

This rearrangement joins TRBV29-1 to TRBJ2-3; no clear D. The CDR3 extends over 12 amino acids. Germline-derived CDR1 and CDR2 are SQVTM and ANQGSEA. V was pared by 5 bases and J by 2 bases, with 8 bases between. CDR3 amino acids: CSVFTTTDTQYF. The CDR3 DNA follows: TGCAGCGTTTTCACAACCACAGATACGCAGTATTTT.

This clonotype has a handful of counts. CDR3 region: CASSLAETGEKLFF. The DNA for the CDR3 is TGTGCCAGCAGCTTAGCCGAGACAGGAGAAAAACTGTTTTTT. V gene TRBV7-9 combines with J gene TRBJ1-4; D perhaps matches TRBD1 (6 bases). In germline, CDR1 is SEHNR, CDR2 FQNEAQ (reference sequence). Between the trimmed V and J ends, which lost 0 bases and 8 bases, there was a span of 10 bases. The CDR3 is 14 amino acids. Combining the CDR3 with reference TRBV7-9 and TRBJ1-4 gives the whole variable domain DTGVSQNPRHKITKRGQNVTFRCDPISEHNRLYWYRQTLGQGPEFLTYFQNEAQLEKSRLLSDRFSAERPKGSFSTLEIQRTEQGDSAMYLCASSLAETGEKLFFGSGTQLSVL.

The chain carries TRBV12-3 or TRBV12-4 and TRBJ2-4; D tentatively reads TRBD1 or TRBD2 (5 bases each). V was trimmed by 3 bases and J by 7 bases, leaving 13 bases between them. The CDR3 totals 14 residues. This chain's CDR3 is CASSLGPAGNIQYF. The CDR3 DNA is TGTGCCAGCAGTTTGGGACCCGCAGGGAACATTCAGTACTTC.

There are a few counts of this clonotype. The rearrangement uses TRBV3-1 and TRBJ1-2; D is possibly TRBD1 (5 bases). The V gene lost 1 base and the J gene lost 8 bases, with 8 bases spanning the gap. The CDR3 extends over 12 amino acids. Germline V gene data show CDR1 as LGHDT and CDR2 as YNNKEL (reference sequence). CDR3 DNA sequence: TGTGCCAGCAGCCAAGGGGGCTGGGGCTACACCTTC. Translated: CASSQGGWGYTF.

This clonotype appeared many times. The rearrangement joins TRBV29-1 to TRBJ1-1; the D is unclear. CDR1 is SQVTM and CDR2 is ANQGSEA in the germline V gene. The CDR3 extends over 12 amino acids. The CDR3 region has the DNA TGCAGTTGCGCCCGGTGGGGCACTGAAGCTTTCTTT. Translating gives CSCARWGTEAFF.

The table lists this clonotype with a few counts. The rearrangement joins TRBV20-1 to TRBJ2-1; D may be TRBD2 (5 bases). The CDR3 spans 11 residues. The V gene lost 3 bases and the J gene lost 9 bases, with 9 bases spanning the gap. Germline CDR1 DFQATT, CDR2 SNEGSKA (reference sequence). CDR3: CSASSSSEQFF. In DNA form, the CDR3 reads TGCAGTGCTAGTTCTAGCAGTGAGCAGTTCTTC.